A single sample is the source of the 26 T cell receptor beta chains below, sequenced in a study of OX40 agonist ivuxolimab in advanced cancers. Using immunoSEQ multiplex PCR, the repertoire was profiled, and TCRdb retains in-frame clones only, with some absent. The table has 13,000 to 15,000 clones, about 77% seen once. The sequenced sample was CD4+ or CD8+ T cells sorted from blood, obtained in a trial of the OX40 agonist ivuxolimab. Receptors were obtained from an adult with an advanced solid tumor such as melanoma, head and neck, liver or kidney cancer.

The chain uses TRBV30 and TRBJ2-3; no clear D gene. The CDR3 contains 15 residues. The V and J ends lost 3 bases and 0 bases respectively, with 13 bases between them. Germline V gene sequence: CDR1 GTSNPN, CDR2 SVGIG (reference sequence). CDR3 in DNA: TGTGCCTGGAGCCTCCTTCCGGCTAGCACAGATACGCAGTATTTT. As protein: CAWSLLPASTDTQYF.

This chain joins TRBV5-4 and TRBJ2-7; D perhaps matches TRBD2 (7 bases). The CDR3 length is 15 residues. V gave up 4 bases and J gave up 3 bases, with 17 bases separating them. Looked up from germline, CDR1 is SGHNT and CDR2 is YYREEE (reference sequence). The CDR3 protein is CASSPGAGAIYEQYF. CDR3 nucleotides: TGTGCCAGCAGCCCCGGGGCGGGGGCAATCTACGAGCAGTACTTC.

This clone was seen just once. The chain links TRBV4-1 to TRBJ2-1, with 7 bases matching TRBD1. This CDR3 contains 16 residues. Germline V gives CDR1 MGHRA, CDR2 YSYEKL. V was clipped by 3 bases and J by 8 bases; unmatched bases: 13. CDR3 nucleotide sequence: TGCGCCAGCAGCCATCCGGGACAGATGAGGTTCGATGAGCAGTTCTTC. Amino acids: CASSHPGQMRFDEQFF.

The chain employs TRBV11-2 and TRBJ2-7; 7 positions agree with TRBD2. Germline CDR1 and CDR2: SGHAT and FQNNGV. The length of the CDR3 is 16 residues. Germline trimming cut 0 bases from V and 2 bases from J; bases unmatched to any gene: 7. CDR3 protein: CASSLEASGLPYEQYF. DNA of the CDR3: TGTGCCAGCAGCTTAGAGGCTAGCGGTTTGCCCTACGAGCAGTACTTC.

This clone occurred a few times. The chain recombines TRBV19 with TRBJ2-2; no definite D call. The V gene's germline CDR1 is LNHDA and CDR2 SQIVND (reference sequence). V lost 4 bases and J 5 bases, leaving 11 bases between the germline ends. The CDR3 totals 14 residues. As DNA, the CDR3 is TGTGCCAGTAGTAACCCAATGGGGACCGGGGAGCTGTTTTTT. Its protein product is CASSNPMGTGELFF.

This clone appeared once. The V gene is TRBV7-9, the J gene TRBJ2-3; 8 bases match TRBD2. The ends lost 5 bases at V and 3 bases at J; junction bases unmatched: 7. Germline V gives CDR1 SEHNR, CDR2 FQNEAQ (reference sequence). The CDR3 runs to 15 residues. CDR3 DNA: TGTGCCAGCAGCCAGAACCGGGGGGGGACAGATACGCAGTATTTT. It yields the protein CASSQNRGGTDTQYF.

The chain employs TRBV2 and TRBJ2-1; 10 positions match TRBD2. This CDR3 comprises 14 residues. Germline V gives CDR1 SNHLY, CDR2 FYNNEI. V was pared by 9 bases and J by 5 bases, with 7 bases of the junction left unmatched. The CDR3, as DNA: TGTGCCAGAAACAGCGGGAGGGATCACAATGAGCAGTTCTTC. Its translation: CARNSGRDHNEQFF.

CDR3 sequence (DNA): TGTGCCAGCAGTTTATCAGGCAGCGGCACAGATACGCAGTATTTT. It translates to CASSLSGSGTDTQYF. The chain has TRBV27 and TRBJ2-3; D unclear. CDR1 and CDR2 from the germline V gene are MNHEY and SMNVEV (reference sequence). The CDR3 runs to 15 residues. V was pared by 0 bases and J by 1 base, with 8 bases between.

In this sample, this clone is medium-sized (0.01 to 0.1%). The chain joins TRBV6-6 to TRBJ2-5, with D perhaps TRBD2 (6 bases). Germline loops: CDR1 MNHNY, CDR2 SVGAGI (reference sequence). The CDR3 runs 16 residues. V was pared by 3 bases and J by 4 bases, with 18 bases between. DNA for the CDR3: TGTGCCAGCAGTTATCCTTTTTCGGGAGAACGAGAGACCCAGTACTTC. This encodes CASSYPFSGERETQYF.

V gene TRBV5-3 combines with J gene TRBJ2-7; a weak D match, TRBD2 (5 bases). TRBV5-3 is designated an ORF whose function remains uncertain. V shed 4 bases and J shed 1 base, with 18 bases lying between them. This CDR3 region has 16 residues. In DNA, the CDR3 is TGTGCCAGAAGCGTGGAAGCGGCCAGAGAATCCTACGAGCAGTACTTC. It specifies CARSVEAARESYEQYF.

The chain joins TRBV5-4 to TRBJ2-1; 12 nucleotides agree with TRBD2. The V gene end was trimmed by 4 bases and the J gene end by 5 bases; junction bases not matched to a gene: 7. The CDR3 has 16 residues. The germline V gene has CDR1 SGHNT and CDR2 YYREEE (reference sequence). For the CDR3, the DNA is TGTGCCAGCAGCCCGAGACTAGCGGGAGCAGACAATGAGCAGTTCTTC. Translation gives CASSPRLAGADNEQFF.

V and J are TRBV11-3 and TRBJ2-1; the D gene could be TRBD1 or TRBD2 (5 bases each). CDR1 is SGHNT, CDR2 YENEEA, per germline. The CDR3 loop spans 15 amino acids. Trimming took 3 bases from V and 2 from J, leaving 11 bases between them. CDR3 sequence reads: CASSFPGTPYNEQFF. The DNA for the CDR3 is TGTGCCAGCAGCTTCCCCGGGACCCCCTACAATGAGCAGTTCTTC.

By frequency in the sample, this clone is medium-sized. CDR3 amino acids: CASSAGAASNQPQHF. The CDR3 DNA reads as TGTGCCAGTAGTGCAGGGGCGGCAAGCAATCAGCCCCAGCATTTT. The chain recombines TRBV19 with TRBJ1-5, with D possibly matching TRBD1 (6 bases). The CDR3 is 15 amino acids. Germline assignment: CDR1 LNHDA and CDR2 SQIVND (reference sequence). V was clipped by 5 bases and J by 1 base, with 12 bases between them.

The table lists this clone with a few counts. V and J are TRBV4-3 and TRBJ2-1; D is undetermined. Germline V CDR1 and CDR2: LGHNA, YSLEER. The CDR3 totals 14 residues. The germline V and J ends were trimmed by 0 bases and 1 base, with 4 bases remaining between them. CDR3 bases: TGCGCCAGCAGCCAAGATAAATCCTACAATGAGCAGTTCTTC. Translation: CASSQDKSYNEQFF.

The genes are TRBV23-1 and TRBJ2-5; 8 bases are shared with TRBD1. TRBV23-1 is assigned to the ORF class and has an uncertain function. J was trimmed by 2 bases and V by 5 bases; bases with no gene match: 7. The CDR3 loop spans 15 amino acids. CDR3 sequence: CASSGLDREQETQYF. The CDR3 bases are TGCGCCAGCAGTGGGTTGGACAGGGAGCAAGAGACCCAGTACTTC.

The rearrangement links TRBV7-9 to TRBJ2-4, with 8 bases fitting TRBD1. This CDR3 spans 16 amino acids. After removal of 5 bases from V and 3 bases from J, the junction contained 9 bases not matched to a gene. Germline V gives CDR1 SEHNR, CDR2 FQNEAQ (reference sequence). The CDR3 region is CASSPAQGAFKNIQYF. Here the CDR3 DNA reads TGTGCCAGCAGCCCCGCCCAGGGGGCTTTCAAAAACATTCAGTACTTC.

The genes are TRBV5-1 and TRBJ2-7; the match to TRBD2 covers 9 bases. This CDR3 has 18 residues. Trimming at V came to 0 bases and at J to 2 bases, leaving 12 bases not matched to a gene. CDR1 is SGHRS and CDR2 is YFSETQ in the germline V gene. DNA of the CDR3: TGCGCCAGCAGCTTGGTGAGGCGACTAGCGGAGGGGGCCTACGAGCAGTACTTC. It translates to CASSLVRRLAEGAYEQYF.

V usage is TRBV6-5 and J usage is TRBJ1-1; D gene unclear. Between the trimmed V and J ends, which lost 9 bases and 4 bases, there was a span of 15 bases. The CDR3 is made up of 13 amino acids. Germline V gene lookup returns CDR1 MNHEY and CDR2 SVGAGI. This chain's CDR3 is CASNTGRRTEAFF. In DNA, the CDR3 is TGTGCCAGTAATACGGGTCGACGCACTGAAGCTTTCTTT.

The gene calls are TRBV27 and TRBJ1-2; D is uncertain. Trimming left V 6 bases short and J 2 bases short, with 16 bases between. CDR1 is MNHEY, CDR2 SMNVEV, per germline (reference sequence). CDR3 length: 15 amino acids. The CDR3 coding sequence is TGTGCCAGCAGACCCCTTGGGAGCCCCAACTATGGCTACACCTTC. Amino acids: CASRPLGSPNYGYTF.

The chain uses TRBV12-5 and TRBJ1-1; no clear D gene. The V gene lost 0 bases and the J gene lost 6 bases, with 11 bases spanning the gap. The length of the CDR3 is 14 residues. CDR1 and CDR2 (germline): LGHNT, FRNRAP. CDR3 loop: CASGLVLGFAEAFF. CDR3 in DNA: TGTGCTAGTGGTTTGGTACTGGGGTTCGCTGAAGCTTTCTTT.

The chain combines TRBV11-3 with TRBJ1-1; D may be TRBD1 (6 bases). V dropped 2 bases and J dropped 4 bases, with 14 bases sitting between them. The CDR3 contains 15 residues. The germline gives CDR1 SGHNT, CDR2 YENEEA. CDR3 sequence (DNA): TGTGCCAGCAGCTTACGAACAGGGACGGGCACTGAAGCTTTCTTT. Translating it yields CASSLRTGTGTEAFF.

The chain carries TRBV7-2 and TRBJ2-1, with a weak D call TRBD2 (7 bases). Deletions cut 6 bases from V and 1 base from J, with 16 bases between. This CDR3 is 16 amino acids long. The germline CDR1 and CDR2 sequences are SGHTA and FQGNSA. CDR3 region: CASSSTGLESYNEQFF. CDR3 sequence (DNA): TGTGCCAGCAGTTCGACAGGACTAGAATCCTACAATGAGCAGTTCTTC.

The rearrangement links TRBV19 to TRBJ2-1, with TRBD2 identical over 11 bases. CDR3 length equals 13 residues. CDR1 and CDR2 (germline): LNHDA, SQIVND (reference sequence). J gave up 7 bases and V 10 bases, and 6 bases lay outside the gene matches. The CDR3 nucleotides read TGTGCCATAGCTAGCGGGAGGAATAATGAGCAGTTCTTC. It is translated as CAIASGRNNEQFF.

The chain recombines TRBV6-4 with TRBJ2-1, with 7 bases fitting TRBD2. The CDR3 sequence is 16 residues long. Germline V gives CDR1 MRHNA, CDR2 SNTAGT. The V gene end was trimmed by 1 base and the J gene end by 0 bases; junction bases not matched to a gene: 3. The CDR3 nucleotides are TGTGCCAGCAGTGACTGGGAGCGGGGCTCCTACAATGAGCAGTTCTTC. It is translated as CASSDWERGSYNEQFF.

The V and J genes are TRBV28 and TRBJ2-3; 8 bases fit TRBD1. The CDR3 is 16 amino acids. The V and J ends lost 6 bases and 0 bases, in that order; junction bases with no gene match: 8. CDR1 is MDHEN and CDR2 is SYDVKM in the germline V gene. The chain's CDR3 is CASSPPRDRSTDTQYF. The CDR3, as DNA: TGTGCCAGCAGCCCCCCCCGGGACAGGAGCACAGATACGCAGTATTTT.

This chain joins TRBV6-5 and TRBJ2-7, with TRBD2 matching 9 bases. The CDR3 is made up of 16 amino acids. The trim removed 2 bases at V and 4 bases at J, leaving 9 bases unmatched. Germline CDR1 is MNHEY and CDR2 is SVGAGI. The CDR3 region has the DNA TGTGCCAGCAGTTACCATGATAGCGGGAGCGGGTACGAGCAGTACTTC. Protein sequence: CASSYHDSGSGYEQYF.